The 30 T cell receptor beta chains reported below all come from one sample, sequenced in a study of post-analysis software for immune sequencing data. Study observations and caveats: Patients carried a handful of TRBV segments more frequently than controls did, and TRBV5-6, TRBV5-1 and TRBV20-1 were among them.

Unique-molecular-identifier-tagged TCR beta cDNA libraries were used. TCRdb passed the PCR reads through MiXCR, listing each CDR3 protein once. The table lists fewer than 850,000 distinct CDR3 sequences, 25% to 30% of them singletons. No antigen is known for these receptors. Sample: blood. These receptors came from a girl aged 10 to 17 with multiple sclerosis.

The CDR3 region is CASSSFRGQETQYF. The CDR3 DNA reads TGTGCCAGCAGTTCCTTCAGGGGACAAGAGACCCAGTACTTC. The rearrangement uses TRBV25-1 and TRBJ2-5; D possibly corresponds to TRBD1 (6 bases). With 5 bases removed from V and 2 bases from J, the gap between germline ends came to 12 bases. The CDR3 consists of 14 residues. Germline V lookup: CDR1 MGHDK, CDR2 SYGVNS.

V and J are TRBV27 and TRBJ2-7, with 8 positions matching TRBD1. Germline V lookup: CDR1 MNHEY, CDR2 SMNVEV (reference sequence). The V and J ends lost 6 bases and 2 bases, in that order; junction bases with no gene match: 6. This CDR3 spans 14 amino acids. The CDR3 DNA reads as TGTGCCAGCAGGTTCCGACAGGGGCCCTACGAGCAGTACTTC. This codes for CASRFRQGPYEQYF.

The CDR3 here is CASSEEAWDRGTNTEAFF. The CDR3 DNA follows: TGTGCCAGCAGTGAAGAAGCGTGGGACAGGGGGACGAACACTGAAGCTTTCTTT. The rearrangement links TRBV6-1 to TRBJ1-1; 11 positions match TRBD1. Germline V gene lookup returns CDR1 MNHNS and CDR2 SASEGT. With 1 base clipped from V and 1 base from J, the junction kept 8 bases outside the gene matches. This CDR3 is built from 18 residues.

This clonotype was observed a handful of times. This chain connects TRBV28 to TRBJ2-4; tentatively, D is TRBD1 (5 bases). The CDR3 runs to 16 residues. V was shortened by 6 bases and J by 1 base, with 16 bases between the two germline ends. Germline V gene sequence: CDR1 MDHEN, CDR2 SYDVKM. The CDR3 DNA sequence: TGTGCCAGCAGCCCCCCCAGGGATTCCGCCAAAAACATTCAGTACTTC. Its protein is CASSPPRDSAKNIQYF. The whole variable domain, remainder taken from reference TRBV28 and TRBJ2-4, is DVKVTQSSRYLVKRTGEKVFLECVQDMDHENMFWYRQDPGLGLRLIYFSYDVKMKEKGDIPEGYSVSREKKERFSLILESASTNQTSMYLCASSPPRDSAKNIQYFGAGTRLSVL.

A note on this clonotype: The junction shows a germline mismatch at one end, possibly a read error. This rearrangement joins TRBV6-5 to TRBJ2-7, with a weak D call TRBD1 (6 bases). This CDR3 comprises 14 residues. Germline V gives CDR1 MNHEY, CDR2 SVGAGI. CDR3: CASSSTRTAYGQYF. CDR3 nucleotide sequence: TGTGCCAGCAGTTCGACCAGGACAGCCTACGGGCAGTACTTC.

This clonotype was seen a handful of times. The chain uses TRBV6-2 or TRBV6-3 and TRBJ2-1; no definite D call. Per germline, CDR1 MNHEY and CDR2 SVGEGT. The CDR3 consists of 12 residues. The germline V and J ends were trimmed by 6 bases and 5 bases, with 8 bases remaining between them. The CDR3 nucleotides are TGTGCCAGCAGACACGGAGACAATGAGCAGTTCTTC. This codes for CASRHGDNEQFF.

The rearrangement links TRBV15 to TRBJ2-5, with 9 bases identical to TRBD2. V was pared by 0 bases and J by 5 bases, with 13 bases of the junction left unmatched. This CDR3 spans 18 amino acids. Germline values: CDR1 LNHNV, CDR2 YYDKDF (reference sequence). CDR3: CATSRDPGSSGSWETQYF. Written as DNA, the CDR3 is TGTGCCACCAGCAGAGATCCCGGTAGTAGCGGGAGTTGGGAGACCCAGTACTTC.

The rearrangement joins TRBV5-1 to TRBJ1-1; TRBD1 aligns across 8 bases. The J segment lost 5 bases and the V segment lost 2 bases, leaving 8 bases of the junction unmatched. CDR3 length equals 15 residues. Germline lookup yields CDR1 SGHRS and CDR2 YFSETQ. CDR3 loop: CASSLSDRGGTEAFF. CDR3 bases: TGCGCCAGCAGCTTATCAGACAGGGGTGGAACTGAAGCTTTCTTT.

CDR3 amino acids: CSAHTDRNPYEQYF. The CDR3, as DNA: TGCAGTGCCCATACCGACAGGAACCCCTACGAGCAGTACTTC. The chain links TRBV20-1 to TRBJ2-7; possibly TRBD1 for D (6 bases). In germline, CDR1 is DFQATT, CDR2 SNEGSKA (reference sequence). V dropped 6 bases and J dropped 2 bases, with 17 bases sitting between them. The CDR3 is 14 amino acids.

V gene TRBV20-1 combines with J gene TRBJ1-1; D is undetermined. Germline V gene data show CDR1 as DFQATT and CDR2 as SNEGSKA (reference sequence). CDR3 length equals 14 residues. V was cut by 2 bases and J by 0 bases, with 10 bases left in between. CDR3 loop: CSARRDKMNTEAFF. CDR3 in DNA: TGCAGTGCTAGAAGGGATAAAATGAACACTGAAGCTTTCTTT.

In its sample, this clonotype was seen many times. J is TRBJ2-1 and V is TRBV7-9; D is undetermined. The CDR3 is 14 amino acids. V was clipped by 1 base and J by 6 bases, with 10 bases between them. CDR1 and CDR2 (germline): SEHNR, FQNEAQ (reference sequence). CDR3 in amino acids: CASSLGQPPNEQFF. In DNA, the CDR3 is TGTGCCAGCAGCTTAGGGCAGCCTCCCAATGAGCAGTTCTTC.

The chain has TRBV7-2 and TRBJ1-5, with 9 bases that match TRBD1. The CDR3 consists of 17 residues. Per germline, CDR1 SGHTA and CDR2 FQGNSA. The V segment lost 2 bases and the J segment 6 bases; nucleotides outside the gene matches: 11. CDR3 sequence (DNA): TGTGCCAGCAGCTTACGGTACAGGGGGCGCATTCCTCAGCCCCAGCATTTT. Residues: CASSLRYRGRIPQPQHF.

V usage is TRBV2 and J usage is TRBJ2-7; a possible D gene is TRBD1 (6 bases). Germline V gene lookup returns CDR1 SNHLY and CDR2 FYNNEI. This CDR3 is 15 amino acids long. The V end lost 6 bases, the J end lost 1 base, and 16 bases lay between the germline ends. DNA for the CDR3: TGTGCCAGCAGGAGTGGCAGACAGGTATCCTACGAGCAGTACTTC. Translated, it gives CASRSGRQVSYEQYF.

J is TRBJ2-7 and V is TRBV4-1; 9 nucleotides agree with TRBD2. The CDR3 spans 14 residues. CDR1 and CDR2 (germline): MGHRA, YSYEKL. The trim removed 4 bases at V and 6 bases at J, leaving 7 bases unmatched. The CDR3 sequence is CASSPASGNIEQYF. DNA of the CDR3: TGCGCCAGCAGCCCAGCTAGCGGGAATATCGAGCAGTACTTC.

This clonotype appeared a few times. The CDR3 protein is CASSVTGTSTGELFF. The CDR3 coding sequence is TGTGCCAGCAGTGTCACCGGGACATCCACCGGGGAGCTGTTTTTT. The chain carries TRBV27 and TRBJ2-2, with D possibly TRBD1 on 6 matching bases. There are 15 residues in the CDR3. Germline V gives CDR1 MNHEY, CDR2 SMNVEV (reference sequence). The V and J ends lost 5 bases and 4 bases respectively, with 14 bases between them.

This clonotype has only a few counts. The chain carries TRBV7-9 and TRBJ2-7; 8 bases are a match to TRBD2. CDR1 is SEHNR, CDR2 FQNEAQ, per germline (reference sequence). Losses at the gene ends were 5 bases for V and 0 bases for J; bases not matched to a gene: 6. The CDR3 contains 15 residues. CDR3 region: CASSRPGTSSYEQYF. CDR3 coding DNA: TGTGCCAGCAGCCGGCCGGGGACTAGCTCCTACGAGCAGTACTTC. The variable domain in full, with the rest retrieved from reference TRBV7-9 and TRBJ2-7, is DTGVSQNPRHKITKRGQNVTFRCDPISEHNRLYWYRQTLGQGPEFLTYFQNEAQLEKSRLLSDRFSAERPKGSFSTLEIQRTEQGDSAMYLCASSRPGTSSYEQYFGPGTRLTVT.

V and J are TRBV7-2 and TRBJ1-1; 8 nucleotides line up with TRBD1. The CDR3 totals 14 residues. CDR1 SGHTA and CDR2 FQGNSA come from the germline V gene. The V segment lost 2 bases and the J segment 4 bases; nucleotides outside the gene matches: 3. This CDR3 reads CASSLPGGVTEAFF. The DNA for the CDR3 is TGTGCCAGCAGCTTACCAGGGGGCGTCACTGAAGCTTTCTTT.

This chain connects TRBV5-6 to TRBJ2-5, with 7 positions matching TRBD1. The DNA end lines up better with TRBJ2-7; the J call may be wrong. The CDR3 runs to 13 residues. The V gene's germline CDR1 is SGHDT and CDR2 YYEEEE. CDR3: CASQGQVHYEQYF. DNA for the CDR3: TGTGCCAGCCAAGGACAGGTGCACTACGAGCAGTACTTC.

V gene TRBV19 combines with J gene TRBJ1-2, with a weak D call TRBD1 (5 bases). The CDR3 extends over 15 amino acids. V was cut by 7 bases and J by 0 bases, with 15 bases left in between. In germline, CDR1 is LNHDA, CDR2 SQIVND (reference sequence). The CDR3 coding sequence is TGTGCCAGTACCTCGGGACGCGTTTCTAACTATGGCTACACCTTC. It translates to CASTSGRVSNYGYTF.

The chain combines TRBV7-2 with TRBJ1-4, with no clear D. Germline loops: CDR1 SGHTA, CDR2 FQGNSA. Trimming pared 6 bases from V and 2 bases from J, leaving 10 bases between. CDR3 length: 14 residues. The CDR3 sequence: CASREGLTNEKLFF. CDR3 nucleotide sequence: TGTGCCAGCAGGGAGGGTCTGACTAATGAAAAACTGTTTTTT.

The CDR3 coding sequence is TGTGCCAGCAGCCAAGCGCAGCCAAGCTCCTACGAGCAGTACTTC. It translates to CASSQAQPSSYEQYF. The chain is built from TRBV14 and TRBJ2-7; D is unclear. Germline V gene data show CDR1 as SGHDN and CDR2 as FVKESK. V was pared by 1 base and J by 0 bases, with 10 bases between. The CDR3 sequence is 15 residues long.

This clonotype has more than one count but fewer than ten. The CDR3 DNA sequence: TGTGCCAGCAGTTACTCGTTTTCCCGGAGCAGGATAATTGAAGCTTTCTTT. Residues: CASSYSFSRSRIIEAFF. This chain connects TRBV6-5 to TRBJ1-1, with D uncertain. CDR1 is MNHEY, CDR2 SVGAGI, per germline. V lost 0 bases and J lost 7, with 21 bases in between. CDR3 size: 17 residues.

The chain combines TRBV3-1 with TRBJ1-2; 9 nucleotides agree with TRBD1. Germline V gene lookup returns CDR1 LGHDT and CDR2 YNNKEL (reference sequence). J was trimmed by 10 bases and V by 5 bases; bases with no gene match: 5. This CDR3 contains 12 residues. As DNA, the CDR3 is TGTGCCAGCAGCTCTCGGGACAGGGACTACACCTTC. Its translation is CASSSRDRDYTF.

The chain joins TRBV7-9 to TRBJ1-2; D gene uncertain. Germline V CDR1 and CDR2: SEHNR, FQNEAQ (reference sequence). V was pared by 3 bases and J by 2 bases, with 13 bases between. The CDR3 contains 15 residues. In DNA form, the CDR3 reads TGTGCCAGCAGCTTCGACGGGCTCGCCAACTATGGCTACACCTTC. This gives the protein CASSFDGLANYGYTF.

This clonotype was observed many times. This chain joins TRBV29-1 and TRBJ2-3; D remains unclear. V was trimmed by 5 bases and J by 3 bases, leaving 9 bases between them. Germline assignment: CDR1 SQVTM and CDR2 ANQGSEA. The CDR3 has 12 amino acids. CDR3 sequence reads: CSVSKGTDTQYF. For the CDR3, the DNA is TGCAGCGTTAGCAAAGGGACAGATACGCAGTATTTT.

This clonotype was recorded at least ten times. The CDR3 sequence: CASSLTGVGETQYF. The CDR3 DNA reads as TGTGCCAGCAGTTTGACAGGGGTAGGGGAGACCCAGTACTTC. The rearrangement uses TRBV28 and TRBJ2-5, with 8 bases matching TRBD1. This CDR3 is 14 amino acids long. Germline-derived CDR1 and CDR2 are MDHEN and SYDVKM. Losses at the gene ends were 3 bases for V and 5 bases for J; bases not matched to a gene: 5.

This clonotype was seen a few times. The chain couples TRBV9 to TRBJ2-1; possibly TRBD2 for D (6 bases). The CDR3 covers 16 residues. The V end lost 0 bases, the J end lost 1 base, and 11 bases lay between the germline ends. Germline values: CDR1 SGDLS, CDR2 YYNGEE. The CDR3: CASSVAGGVSYNEQFF. The DNA of the CDR3 is TGTGCCAGCAGCGTAGCGGGCGGGGTATCCTACAATGAGCAGTTCTTC.

The chain recombines TRBV5-1 with TRBJ1-1; D uncertain. V was trimmed by 0 bases and J by 10 bases, leaving 10 bases between them. Germline V gives CDR1 SGHRS, CDR2 YFSETQ. This CDR3 contains 12 residues. CDR3 in amino acids: CASSLEGNGAFF. CDR3 DNA: TGCGCCAGCAGCTTGGAGGGCAATGGAGCTTTCTTT.

In its sample, this clonotype was seen a few times. The chain employs TRBV29-1 and TRBJ2-3, with D perhaps TRBD1 or TRBD2 (6 bases each). The CDR3 length is 13 residues. Trimming left V 6 bases short and J 4 bases short, with 14 bases between. Germline values: CDR1 SQVTM, CDR2 ANQGSEA. As DNA, the CDR3 is TGCAGCGTCGCCTCGGGGGCCGCAGATACGCAGTATTTT. Its protein is CSVASGAADTQYF.

This clonotype was seen many times. This chain joins TRBV15 and TRBJ2-1, with D tentatively TRBD2 (6 bases). This CDR3 is built from 14 residues. Trimming left V 1 base short and J 4 bases short, with 8 bases between. Germline CDR1 LNHNV, CDR2 YYDKDF (reference sequence). CDR3 in DNA: TGTGCCACCAGCAGAGTAGCGGAGTACAATGAGCAGTTCTTC. Amino acid sequence: CATSRVAEYNEQFF.